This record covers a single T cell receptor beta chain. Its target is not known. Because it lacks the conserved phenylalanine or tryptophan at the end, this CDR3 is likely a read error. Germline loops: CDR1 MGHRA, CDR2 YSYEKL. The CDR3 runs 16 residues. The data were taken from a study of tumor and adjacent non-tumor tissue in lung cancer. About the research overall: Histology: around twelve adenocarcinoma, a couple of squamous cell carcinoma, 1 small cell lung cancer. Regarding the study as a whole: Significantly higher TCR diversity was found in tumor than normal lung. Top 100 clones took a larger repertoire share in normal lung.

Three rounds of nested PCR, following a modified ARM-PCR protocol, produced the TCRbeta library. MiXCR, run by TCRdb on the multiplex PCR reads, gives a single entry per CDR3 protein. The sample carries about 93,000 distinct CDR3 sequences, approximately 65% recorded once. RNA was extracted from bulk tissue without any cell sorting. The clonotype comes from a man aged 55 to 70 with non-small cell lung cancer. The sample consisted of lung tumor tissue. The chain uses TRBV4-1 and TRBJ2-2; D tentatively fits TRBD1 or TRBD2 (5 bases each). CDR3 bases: TGCGCCAGCAGTCAAGATGGGGACGGAGTCACCGGGGAGCTGTTTCTT. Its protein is CASSQDGDGVTGELFL.